This TCR beta chain was observed in a study of T cell responses to AZD1222 COVID-19 vaccine (dated by TCRdb to the early 2020s). Regarding the complete study: A total of over 230 trial participants underwent TCR sequencing, of whom around 200 received two doses of AZD1222 and about 25 received two doses of the MenACWY control vaccine. Trial participants were enrolled by age into subgroups of 18-55, 56-69 and 70-plus years, and around 150, 28 and 57 TCR-sequenced participants, respectively, were included in these subgroups. What the work shows at the level of the full study, not this receptor alone: After two AZD1222 doses, both the breadth and the depth of spike-specific TCRs were significantly higher than at day 0 and than in MenACWY recipients. Conclusions about previously exposed vaccinees are limited, since just six AZD1222 recipients were seropositive for SARS-CoV-2 at baseline. Because no day 14 peak-response samples were available, repertoires were characterized only after the peak T cell response. The 56-69-year group was small, and its depth increase did not reach significance, likely because of low power. Epitopes outside the regions mutated in the B.1.351 and B.1.1.7 variants were reportedly recognized by nearly half of the unique spike-specific TCRs. CD4 TCRs associated with the vaccine covered the entire spike protein, and the dominant responses were in regions 160-218 and 743-854. Most participants were white British and females outnumbered males, and the authors suggested that clonal diversity may have been underestimated.

A few counts support this clone. There is no known antigen for this receptor. Per-base quality was not reported, and no clone a single base away is much larger than it. The junction shows trimming of 3 bases on V and 4 bases on J, plus 16 bases between the germline ends. Counted from cysteine to phenylalanine, this CDR3 has 15 amino acids. The read is trimmed to its CDR3 DNA, 45 bases read in frame from base 1. CDR1 and CDR2, looked up from the germline V gene, are SGHAT and FQNNGV. The CDR3 regions of human TCRbeta chains were subjected to immunosequencing. In the authors' own workflow: Repertoire TCRs were matched against a reference library of SARS-CoV-2-specific TCRs generated with the MIRA antigen-specificity platform. Breadth was defined as the fraction of unique TCRs that were SARS-CoV-2-associated, and depth was defined as the fraction of total T cells that were SARS-CoV-2-associated. Using the MIRA data, every spike-specific TCR was mapped to the spike region that the TCR reacted to and assigned to either a CD4 or a CD8 class. Log10-transformed breadth and depth values were compared by one-way ANOVA with Sidak's multiple comparisons tests. TCRdb carries this immuneACCESS record with in-frame sequences only. Its versions omit some clonotypes, under half of them owing to an unresolved V gene in the studies checked, with the rest unexplained. V, J and clone size derive from that table, while D and trimming were established from the DNA sequence. The sample has tens of thousands of clones on record, approximately 86% of them singletons. Together, the top ten hold 6.9% of the sample.

In the paper's terms, the time point label means: about 28 days (+/-7) after the second vaccine dose. Because spike-specific TCR depth and breadth did not differ between the two schedules, AZD1222 recipients who got a second dose at roughly 4 weeks were pooled with those who got a second dose at roughly 12 weeks. Samples from vaccinated people were obtained from the UK trials COV001 and COV002, which included a single-blind randomized controlled phase 2/3 trial of AZD1222 (ChAdOx1 nCoV-19) in healthy adults. For TCRbeta chain sequencing, PBMC samples from trial participants were taken at day 0 and at day 28 after the second dose.

This clonotype was obtained from an adult who received the AZD1222 COVID-19 vaccine. Sequencing used peripheral blood, obtained 28 days after the second AZD1222 dose. The chain couples TRBV11-2 to TRBJ2-7, with no confident D gene call. The CDR3 protein sequence reads: CASSFSLPPAYEQYF. In nucleotides, the sequence is TGTGCCAGCAGCTTCTCGCTACCTCCCGCGTACGAGCAGTACTTC.